The clone carrying this T cell receptor (beta chain) was picked up one time. The antigen is unknown. From germline, CDR1 is MGHDK and CDR2 SYGVNS. This CDR3 has 16 amino acids. J was trimmed by 6 bases and V by 5 bases; bases with no gene match: 6. The data were taken from a study of cytomegalovirus exposure and HLA in healthy donors. PCR was performed using 60 Vbeta and 13 Jbeta primers. Assay used: immunoSEQ multiplex PCR; TCRdb lists only in-frame clones, some missing. The table lists about 110,000 clones, around 71% of them singletons. General study points: Excluded were some V segments that proved indistinguishable, including TRBV6-2 and TRBV6-3. Highly shared variants forming one cluster were likely a sequencing artifact. Available immune exposure information covered CMV serostatus only. Later analysis found that TCR beta chains associated with HLA were more clonally expanded than other, equally common chains.

V is TRBV25-1 and J is TRBJ2-2; TRBD2 matches 13 bases. This TCR derives from a boy aged 5-17 years in good health and CMV-seronegative. Material: PBMCs. CDR3 amino acids: CASSLRTSGSPGELFF. CDR3 DNA: TGTGCCAGCAGTCTTCGGACTAGCGGGAGCCCCGGGGAGCTGTTTTTT.